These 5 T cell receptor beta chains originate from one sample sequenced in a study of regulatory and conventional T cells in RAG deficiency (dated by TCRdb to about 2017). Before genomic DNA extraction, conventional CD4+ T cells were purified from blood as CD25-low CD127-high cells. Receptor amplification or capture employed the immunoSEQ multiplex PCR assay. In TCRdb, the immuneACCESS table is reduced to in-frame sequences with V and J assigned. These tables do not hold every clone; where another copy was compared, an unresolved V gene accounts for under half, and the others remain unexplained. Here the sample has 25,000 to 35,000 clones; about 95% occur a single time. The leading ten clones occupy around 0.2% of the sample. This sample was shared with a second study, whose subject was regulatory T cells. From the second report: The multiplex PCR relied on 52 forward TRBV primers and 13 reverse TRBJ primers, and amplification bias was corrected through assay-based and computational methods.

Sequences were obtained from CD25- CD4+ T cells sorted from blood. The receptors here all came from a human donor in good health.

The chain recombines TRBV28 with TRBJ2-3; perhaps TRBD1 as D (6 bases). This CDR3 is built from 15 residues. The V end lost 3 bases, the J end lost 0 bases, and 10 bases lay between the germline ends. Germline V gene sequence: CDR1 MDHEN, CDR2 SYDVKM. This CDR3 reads CASSFTGLSTDTQYF. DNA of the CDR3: TGTGCCAGCAGTTTTACAGGGTTAAGCACAGATACGCAGTATTTT.

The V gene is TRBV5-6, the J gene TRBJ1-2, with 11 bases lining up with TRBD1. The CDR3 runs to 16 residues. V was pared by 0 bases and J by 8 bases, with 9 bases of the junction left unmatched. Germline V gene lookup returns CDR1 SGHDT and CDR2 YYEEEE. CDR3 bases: TGTGCCAGCAGCTTGGTGGGGGGACAGGGGGTTGAAGGCTACACCTTC. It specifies CASSLVGGQGVEGYTF.

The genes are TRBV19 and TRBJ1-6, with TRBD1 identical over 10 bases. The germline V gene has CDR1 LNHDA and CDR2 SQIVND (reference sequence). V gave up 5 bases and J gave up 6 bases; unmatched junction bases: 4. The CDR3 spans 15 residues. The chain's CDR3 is CASSPWTGGNSPLHF. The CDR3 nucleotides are TGTGCCAGTAGTCCCTGGACAGGGGGTAATTCACCCCTCCACTTT.

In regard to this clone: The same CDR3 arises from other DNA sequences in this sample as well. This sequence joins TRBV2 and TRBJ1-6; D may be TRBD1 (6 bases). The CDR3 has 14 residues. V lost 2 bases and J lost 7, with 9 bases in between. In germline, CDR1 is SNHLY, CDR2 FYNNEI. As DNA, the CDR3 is TGTGCCAGCAGTGAACAGGGGAAGAATTCACCCCTCCACTTT. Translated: CASSEQGKNSPLHF.

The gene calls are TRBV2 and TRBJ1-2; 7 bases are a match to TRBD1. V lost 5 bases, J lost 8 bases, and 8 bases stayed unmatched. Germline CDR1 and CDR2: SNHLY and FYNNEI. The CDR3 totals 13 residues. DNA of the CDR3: TGTGCCAGCAGTATGGGACAGAGAGGAGGCTACACCTTC. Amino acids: CASSMGQRGGYTF.